This T cell receptor (beta chain) derives from a study of PD-1 blockade in classical Hodgkin lymphoma. Overall study: Administration of nivolumab to patients was at 3 mg/kg intravenously every 2 weeks.

The study's findings and limits: Significantly greater TCR diversity emerged by C4D1 in CD4+ cells but not CD8+ cells. The study found complete responders had baseline diversity similar to newly diagnosed patients. Individuals initiating nivolumab under 1 year after ASCT were excluded.

The V end lost 5 bases, the J end lost 1 base, and 9 bases lay between the germline ends. The CDR3 runs to 15 residues. The germline V gene has CDR1 MNHNY and CDR2 SVGAGI (reference sequence). As concerns this clone: The target antigen is unknown. This specimen includes other DNA sequences encoding the same CDR3.

Method: immunoSEQ multiplex PCR; TCRdb's copy keeps in-frame clones and lacks some. Here the sample spans more than 35,000 clones, around 76% being singletons. Relapses following autologous stem cell transplantation were seen in all patients, with brentuximab vedotin exposure varying. V is TRBV6-6 and J is TRBJ2-6; D ambiguous. The source was peripheral blood mononuclear cells (PBMCs), collected before the second cycle of nivolumab. The TCR was taken from a human donor with classical Hodgkin lymphoma. The CDR3 DNA is TGTGCCAGCAGTCCGACATCTTCTGGGGCCAACGTCCTGACTTTC. Translation gives CASSPTSSGANVLTF.